This T cell receptor (beta chain) is drawn from a study of vaccination effects on CD4 cells after COVID-19. Per the germline V gene, CDR1 is MNHEY and CDR2 is SMNVEV (reference sequence). This CDR3 is 15 amino acids long. J gave up 1 base and V 5 bases, and 7 bases lay outside the gene matches. With the ViraFEST assay, the study expanded antigen-specific CD4+ T cells using viral peptide pools, then sequenced them. CD4+ T cell isolation took place after 10 days of culture. PCR confirmed that the person was infected with SARS-CoV-2 between March and December 2020. Sequenced by immunoSEQ multiplex PCR; TCRdb stores in-frame clones only, minus some. Of 20,000 to 25,000 clones in the sample, about four fifths were seen once. As for this clone: Its antigen is not identified.

This sample comprised CD4+ T cells from PBMCs cultured with a peptide pool, obtained before COVID-19 vaccination. The chain couples TRBV27 to TRBJ2-5, with 7 bases matching TRBD2. This TCR came from a human donor who had a prior SARS-CoV-2 infection. The CDR3 is CASSLGAGVQETQYF. In DNA, the CDR3 is TGTGCCAGCAGTCTAGGGGCGGGGGTCCAAGAGACCCAGTACTTC.